These 3 T cell receptor beta chains share one sample of origin, sequenced in a study of response to subunit inactivated influenza vaccine. TCRdb re-derived calls from the RT-PCR reads in MiXCR, one entry per CDR3 protein. The sample lists 550,000 to 800,000 distinct CDR3 sequences; approximately 15% were seen once. The material sequenced was PBMCs from blood, taken approximately 15 days before vaccination. The receptors were gathered from a man between 45 and 60 years old who received an inactivated influenza vaccine.

The chain has TRBV10-2 and TRBJ2-7; D is unresolved. This CDR3 has 17 residues. V gave up 0 bases and J gave up 3 bases, with 18 bases separating them. Per germline, CDR1 WSHSY and CDR2 SAAADI. CDR3 bases: TGCGCCAGCAGTGAGTCTTTAACCCAAGGAGCCTTCTACGAGCAGTACTTC. The encoded protein is CASSESLTQGAFYEQYF.

Comment on this clonotype: A much larger clone differs by one base, so this may be a read error. The genes are TRBV12-3 or TRBV12-4 and TRBJ2-2; D remains unclear. The CDR3 loop spans 13 amino acids. V was clipped by 4 bases and J by 7 bases, with 10 bases between them. CDR3 DNA sequence: TGTGCCAGCAGTTCCTGGGGTGACGGGGAGCTGTTTTTT. It yields the protein CASSSWGDGELFF.

The chain combines TRBV30 with TRBJ2-5, with a weak D call TRBD2 (5 bases). Trimming removed 8 bases from V and 2 bases from J, with 15 bases in between. Germline V gene lookup returns CDR1 GTSNPN and CDR2 SVGIG (reference sequence). There are 13 residues in the CDR3. DNA for the CDR3: TGTGCCCGGGAAGGTATGGGACAAGAGACCCAGTACTTC. It translates to CAREGMGQETQYF.